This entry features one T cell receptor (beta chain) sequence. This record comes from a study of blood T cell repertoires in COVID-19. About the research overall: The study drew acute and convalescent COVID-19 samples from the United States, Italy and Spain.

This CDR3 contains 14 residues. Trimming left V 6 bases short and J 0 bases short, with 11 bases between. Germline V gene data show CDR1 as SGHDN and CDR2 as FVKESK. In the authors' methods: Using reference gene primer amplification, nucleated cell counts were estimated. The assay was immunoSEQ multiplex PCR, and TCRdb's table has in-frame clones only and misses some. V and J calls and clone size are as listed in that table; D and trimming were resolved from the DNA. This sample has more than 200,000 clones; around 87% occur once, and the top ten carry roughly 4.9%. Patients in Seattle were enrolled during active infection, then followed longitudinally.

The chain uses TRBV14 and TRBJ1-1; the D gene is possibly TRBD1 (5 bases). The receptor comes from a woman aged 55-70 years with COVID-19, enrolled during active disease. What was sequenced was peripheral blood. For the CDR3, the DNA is TGTGCCAGCAGACTTGGGGCTCTGAACACTGAAGCTTTCTTT. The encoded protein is CASRLGALNTEAFF.